The 22 T cell receptor beta chains in this list originate from one sample, sequenced in a study of blood T cells in healthy people across ages. With a J-beta primer mix and a sample-barcoded 5' primer, a second PCR ran about 6 to 11 cycles. TCRdb reanalysed the 5' RACE reads using MiXCR and keeps one entry per CDR3 protein. This table has roughly 730,000 distinct CDR3 sequences, 45% to 70% appearing once. The sequencing input was blood. The source is a man aged 40-55 years in good health.

This clonotype was counted many times. The J gene is TRBJ2-1, the V gene TRBV12-3 or TRBV12-4; D gene ambiguous. The CDR3 extends over 11 amino acids. Trimming stripped 6 bases from V and 6 bases from J, with 6 bases between. The chain's CDR3 is CASSPRNEQFF. The CDR3 DNA reads TGTGCCAGCAGCCCCCGCAATGAGCAGTTCTTC.

V and J are TRBV5-1 and TRBJ1-2, with 7 bases matching TRBD1. CDR3 length equals 15 residues. With 3 bases clipped from V and 2 bases from J, the junction kept 7 bases outside the gene matches. CDR1 is SGHRS, CDR2 YFSETQ, per germline. The CDR3 DNA sequence: TGCGCCAGCAGCTCCGAGGGGGCCGTAAACTATGGCTACACCTTC. This gives the protein CASSSEGAVNYGYTF.

This chain uses TRBV6-6 with TRBJ2-5, with D possibly TRBD2 on 5 matching bases. Germline-derived CDR1 and CDR2 are MNHNY and SVGAGI (reference sequence). V dropped 6 bases and J dropped 11 bases, with 16 bases sitting between them. The CDR3 has 12 amino acids. As DNA, the CDR3 is TGTGCCAGCAGCTTCGCCGGGAATGAGCAGTACTTC. This gives the protein CASSFAGNEQYF.

The V gene is TRBV20-1, the J gene TRBJ2-5, with 7 nucleotides matching TRBD1. The CDR3 covers 16 residues. V shed 5 bases and J 0 bases; nucleotides not matched to a gene: 12. Germline V gives CDR1 DFQATT, CDR2 SNEGSKA (reference sequence). CDR3 residues: CSALPPGQTYQETQYF. The CDR3, as DNA: TGCAGTGCTCTCCCCCCGGGACAGACGTACCAAGAGACCCAGTACTTC.

The chain links TRBV6-4 to TRBJ2-2, with TRBD2 as a possible D gene (6 bases). CDR1 and CDR2 (germline): MRHNA, SNTAGT. V lost 6 bases and J 4 bases, leaving 12 bases between the germline ends. CDR3 size: 14 residues. The CDR3 sequence: CASSGGESTGELFF. The CDR3, as DNA: TGTGCCAGCAGCGGAGGGGAATCCACCGGGGAGCTGTTTTTT.

The table lists this clonotype with a few counts. The chain employs TRBV29-1 and TRBJ2-3; 7 bases are shared with TRBD2. The CDR3 loop spans 15 amino acids. The germline gives CDR1 SQVTM, CDR2 ANQGSEA. V lost 3 bases to trimming and J lost 0 bases; unmatched junction nucleotides: 6. The CDR3 loop is CSVDNSGTSTDTQYF. CDR3 in DNA: TGCAGCGTTGATAACAGCGGGACTAGCACAGATACGCAGTATTTT.

The chain links TRBV5-5 to TRBJ2-7, with 13 positions matching TRBD2. Trimming cost V 4 bases and J 0 bases; bases outside gene matches: 7. The CDR3 has 17 amino acids. Germline V lookup: CDR1 SGHKS, CDR2 YYEKEE (reference sequence). DNA of the CDR3: TGTGCCAGCAGCAGAGGACTAGCGGGAGTTAACTCCTACGAGCAGTACTTC. Translated, it gives CASSRGLAGVNSYEQYF.

The chain couples TRBV6-6 to TRBJ2-1, with D possibly called TRBD1 or TRBD2 (6 bases each). The germline V and J ends were trimmed by 2 bases and 4 bases, with 18 bases remaining between them. CDR1 is MNHNY and CDR2 is SVGAGI in the germline V gene (reference sequence). There are 17 residues in the CDR3. The CDR3 region has the DNA TGTGCCAGCAGTTACCCGACAGGAGGGGGGCCTTACAATGAGCAGTTCTTC. Its protein product is CASSYPTGGGPYNEQFF.

This chain uses TRBV4-1 with TRBJ2-3, with D perhaps TRBD1 or TRBD2 (7 bases each). V was clipped by 1 base and J by 4 bases, with 9 bases between them. The CDR3 has 14 amino acids. Germline-derived CDR1 and CDR2 are MGHRA and YSYEKL. The CDR3 spells CASSQAGGADTQYF. DNA of the CDR3: TGCGCCAGCAGCCAAGCAGGGGGGGCAGATACGCAGTATTTT.

V is TRBV6-1 and J is TRBJ2-7; D is unclear. Germline assignment: CDR1 MNHNS and CDR2 SASEGT. Trimming stripped 8 bases from V and 7 bases from J, with 18 bases between. This CDR3 contains 13 residues. CDR3 nucleotide sequence: TGTGCCAGCCGGAAAGACGGTGGGAATGAGCAGTACTTC. This codes for CASRKDGGNEQYF.

This clonotype was detected many times. The V gene is TRBV6-6, the J gene TRBJ2-1; D is unresolved. The J call is in doubt because the DNA end fits TRBJ2-7 better. Per the germline V gene, CDR1 is MNHNY and CDR2 is SVGAGI (reference sequence). This CDR3 region has 13 residues. The CDR3 DNA reads as TGTGCCAGCAGTTACTCGGATTACAATGAGCAGTACTTC. Its translation is CASSYSDYNEQYF.

This clonotype appeared a few times. CDR3 amino acids: CSASQGEKLFF. CDR3 in DNA: TGCAGTGCCAGCCAGGGGGAAAAACTGTTTTTT. This chain links TRBV20-1 with TRBJ1-4; D perhaps matches TRBD1 (6 bases). The CDR3 consists of 11 residues. V gave up 6 bases and J gave up 8 bases, with 10 bases separating them. Germline loops: CDR1 DFQATT, CDR2 SNEGSKA (reference sequence).

V is TRBV7-2 and J is TRBJ1-5, with 9 nucleotides matching TRBD1. The CDR3 runs 14 residues. Germline V gives CDR1 SGHTA, CDR2 FQGNSA. V trimming: 6 bases; J trimming: 5 bases; junction bases outside the gene matches: 5. The CDR3 loop is CASSSRDRDQPQHF. The DNA for the CDR3 is TGTGCCAGCAGTTCTCGGGACAGGGATCAGCCCCAGCATTTT.

The chain combines TRBV5-1 with TRBJ2-4, with D possibly being TRBD1 or TRBD2 (6 bases each). V lost 3 bases and J lost 4, with 14 bases in between. The CDR3 length is 15 residues. The germline V gene has CDR1 SGHRS and CDR2 YFSETQ. The CDR3 bases are TGCGCCAGCAGCTCGGTAGGGGGGACAAAAAACATTCAGTACTTC. Translation gives CASSSVGGTKNIQYF. The complete variable domain, with remaining parts taken from reference TRBV5-1 and TRBJ2-4, reads KAGVTQTPRYLIKTRGQQVTLSCSPISGHRSVSWYQQTPGQGLQFLFEYFSETQRNKGNFPGRFSGRQFSNSRSEMNVSTLELGDSALYLCASSSVGGTKNIQYFGAGTRLSVL.

This clonotype was seen only a few times. The gene calls are TRBV21-1 and TRBJ2-7; the D segment call TRBD2 is taken from the table without a DNA check. TRBV21-1 is assigned pseudogene status. This CDR3 is built from 17 residues. The CDR3 protein is CASSTLGGRCGAYEQYF. For the CDR3, the DNA is TGTGCCAGCAGCACCTTAGGAGGGAGGTGCGGGGCCTACGAGCAGTACTTC.

This clonotype appeared a few times. The chain has TRBV27 and TRBJ2-4, with TRBD2 identical over 13 bases. Germline lookup yields CDR1 MNHEY and CDR2 SMNVEV (reference sequence). Germline trimming cut 5 bases from V and 10 bases from J; bases unmatched to any gene: 8. CDR3 length: 15 amino acids. The DNA of the CDR3 is TGTGCCAGCAGTCTAAGTGGGACTAGCGGGATGATTCAGTACTTC. Its translation: CASSLSGTSGMIQYF.

The chain carries TRBV28 and TRBJ2-7; 10 nucleotides match TRBD2. Germline V lookup: CDR1 MDHEN, CDR2 SYDVKM. The CDR3 sequence is 16 residues long. Germline trimming cut 4 bases from V and 12 bases from J; bases unmatched to any gene: 18. CDR3 sequence (DNA): TGTGCCAGCAGTTACCAGGCAGGGGGACTAGCGCGACAATGGTACTTC. As protein: CASSYQAGGLARQWYF.

This chain connects TRBV7-3 to TRBJ2-1; D remains unclear. Between the trimmed V and J ends, which lost 3 bases and 5 bases, there was a span of 11 bases. Germline CDR1 reads SGHTA; CDR2 reads FQGTGA. The CDR3 spans 14 residues. CDR3 in amino acids: CASSFDRGNNEQFF. Written as DNA, the CDR3 is TGTGCCAGCAGCTTTGACCGCGGAAACAATGAGCAGTTCTTC.

The V gene is TRBV12-3 or TRBV12-4, the J gene TRBJ2-3; 14 bases map to TRBD2. CDR3 length equals 15 residues. The trim removed 5 bases at V and 8 bases at J, leaving 6 bases unmatched. As DNA, the CDR3 is TGTGCCAGCAGTCCGACTAGCGGGAGGGAAGGTACGCAGTATTTT. It is translated as CASSPTSGREGTQYF.

The count of this clonotype is one. This sequence joins TRBV7-3 and TRBJ2-5; D gene ambiguous. Trimming stripped 0 bases from V and 2 bases from J, with 10 bases between. Per germline, CDR1 SGHTA and CDR2 FQGTGA. The CDR3 spans 15 residues. Here the CDR3 reads CASSLTLGSQETQYF. For the CDR3, the DNA is TGTGCCAGCAGCTTAACGTTGGGCTCACAAGAGACCCAGTACTTC.

V is TRBV10-3 and J is TRBJ1-6, with 7 bases aligning to TRBD1. The V and J ends lost 2 bases and 8 bases, in that order; junction bases with no gene match: 3. Germline V gene data show CDR1 as ENHRY and CDR2 as SYGVKD. The length of the CDR3 is 14 residues. Here the CDR3 reads CAISERTGDSPLHF. Here the CDR3 DNA reads TGTGCCATCAGTGAGCGGACAGGCGATTCACCCCTCCACTTT.

CDR3 region: CAIRPQETQYF. The CDR3 region has the DNA TGTGCCATCAGACCCCAAGAGACCCAGTACTTC. The chain employs TRBV6-1 and TRBJ2-5, with no clear D. The CDR3 totals 11 residues. V was cut by 10 bases and J by 1 base, with 7 bases left in between. The germline V gene encodes CDR1 MNHNS and CDR2 SASEGT.